This TCR beta chain is drawn from a study of T cells after yellow fever vaccination. Study summary: Fractions with few cells were prepared using SMART-Seq v4 Ultra Low Input. Study results and caveats: When the response was secondary, it was weaker but reached its peak faster, day 5 versus 15. Re-detected after boosting: most primary clones, 96% of CD4 and about 85% of CD8.

A universal primer site and UMIs were added as TCR cDNA was made by 5'RACE template switching. TCRdb reprocessed the 5' RACE reads with MiXCR, giving one entry per CDR3 protein. The table records tens of thousands of distinct CDR3 sequences, 7.4% of them present only once. This clonotype was seen at least ten times. Its antigen is currently unknown. The CDR3 totals 16 residues. Losses at the gene ends were 4 bases for V and 3 bases for J; bases not matched to a gene: 10. Germline values: CDR1 DFQATT, CDR2 SNEGSKA (reference sequence). Sequencing used CD8+ T cells sorted from PBMCs, obtained 15 days after the yellow fever booster vaccination. The J gene is TRBJ2-1, the V gene TRBV20-1; 9 nucleotides line up with TRBD2. This receptor was identified in a man aged 30 to 39 who received the YFV17D yellow fever vaccine. CDR3 loop: CSANSPIAGDYNEQFF. For the CDR3, the DNA is TGCAGTGCTAACTCTCCCATAGCGGGGGACTACAATGAGCAGTTCTTC.